This T cell receptor (beta chain) is drawn from a study of PD-1 blockade in classical Hodgkin lymphoma. Study in general: Patients were dosed intravenously with nivolumab at 3 mg/kg every 2 weeks. Study conclusions and caveats: The study found complete responders had baseline diversity similar to newly diagnosed patients.

Germline V CDR1 and CDR2: SGHDN, FVKESK. Between the trimmed V and J ends, which lost 1 base and 10 bases, there was a span of 8 bases. The CDR3 totals 13 residues. A note on this clone: Its target is unknown.

Stated time point: cycle 4 day 1 (C4D1), after five to seven weeks of nivolumab. Every patient had relapsed following autologous stem cell transplantation, and cohorts differed in brentuximab vedotin exposure. Assay used: immunoSEQ multiplex PCR; TCRdb lists only in-frame clones, some missing. The table lists 40,000 to 50,000 clones, approximately 70% of them singletons, with around 2.4% in the top ten. The chain links TRBV14 to TRBJ1-6; D is unresolved. This clonotype originated in a human donor with classical Hodgkin lymphoma. The sample here was peripheral blood mononuclear cells (PBMCs), taken before the fourth cycle of nivolumab. Here the CDR3 DNA reads TGTGCCAGCAGCCAAGTATCCGGATCACCCCTCCACTTT. Protein product: CASSQVSGSPLHF.